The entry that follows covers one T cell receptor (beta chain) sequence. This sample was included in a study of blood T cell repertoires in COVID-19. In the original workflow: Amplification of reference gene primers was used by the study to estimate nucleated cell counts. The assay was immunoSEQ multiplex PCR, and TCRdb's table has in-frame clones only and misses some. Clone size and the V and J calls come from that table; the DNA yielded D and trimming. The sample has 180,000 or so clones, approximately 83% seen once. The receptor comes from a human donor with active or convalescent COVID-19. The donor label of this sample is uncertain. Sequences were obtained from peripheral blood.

This chain's CDR3 is CSVCLSGNTDTQYF. DNA for the CDR3: TGCAGCGTTTGCCTTAGCGGTAACACAGATACGCAGTATTTT. V usage is TRBV29-1 and J usage is TRBJ2-3; D may be TRBD2 (6 bases). The germline gives CDR1 SQVTM, CDR2 ANQGSEA. V was shortened by 5 bases and J by 2 bases, with 14 bases between the two germline ends. CDR3 size: 14 residues.